This TCR beta chain was observed in a study of T cell repertoires in cytomegalovirus infection. TCRdb independently ran MiXCR on the reads; one entry per CDR3 protein. This table holds approximately 730,000 distinct CDR3 sequences, around 35% found once. CDR3 length: 13 amino acids. Trimming took 4 bases from V and 7 from J, leaving 10 bases between them. Germline-derived CDR1 and CDR2 are SGHTA and FQGNSA. This clonotype was counted only a few times. The antigen is undetermined. This chain links TRBV7-2 with TRBJ1-4, with D possibly being TRBD1 (6 bases). Material: cultured PBMCs, obtained from culture after CMV antigen stimulation. This receptor was obtained from a human donor in good health (CMV status not recorded). Some clones in this sample may be carry-over from other donors' samples. This CDR3 reads CASSSGQTEKLFF. The DNA of the CDR3 is TGTGCCAGCAGCTCCGGACAGACTGAAAAACTGTTTTTT.